This record covers a single T cell receptor (beta chain). As yet, its antigen is unknown. The CDR3 is made up of 13 amino acids. V lost 3 bases, J lost 4 bases, and 12 bases lay in between. CDR1 and CDR2 (germline): DFQATT, SNEGSKA (reference sequence). TCRdb re-called the reads through MiXCR, storing one row per CDR3 protein. The sample lists 150,000 to 200,000 distinct CDR3 sequences, nearly 9.5% seen once, with roughly 5.1% in the top ten. This entry is derived from a study of T cell repertoires in cytomegalovirus infection. Notes on the study in general: The study found HLA-C-restricted CMV-specific TCR beta clonotypes dominating the ex vivo response.

This chain joins TRBV20-1 and TRBJ1-2; the D is unclear. This TCR derives from a human donor in good health (CMV status not recorded). Some clones in this sample may be carry-over from other donors' samples. Sample: PBMCs. The CDR3 is CSASASGSYGYTF. The DNA of the CDR3 is TGCAGTGCTAGTGCTTCGGGGTCCTATGGCTACACCTTC.